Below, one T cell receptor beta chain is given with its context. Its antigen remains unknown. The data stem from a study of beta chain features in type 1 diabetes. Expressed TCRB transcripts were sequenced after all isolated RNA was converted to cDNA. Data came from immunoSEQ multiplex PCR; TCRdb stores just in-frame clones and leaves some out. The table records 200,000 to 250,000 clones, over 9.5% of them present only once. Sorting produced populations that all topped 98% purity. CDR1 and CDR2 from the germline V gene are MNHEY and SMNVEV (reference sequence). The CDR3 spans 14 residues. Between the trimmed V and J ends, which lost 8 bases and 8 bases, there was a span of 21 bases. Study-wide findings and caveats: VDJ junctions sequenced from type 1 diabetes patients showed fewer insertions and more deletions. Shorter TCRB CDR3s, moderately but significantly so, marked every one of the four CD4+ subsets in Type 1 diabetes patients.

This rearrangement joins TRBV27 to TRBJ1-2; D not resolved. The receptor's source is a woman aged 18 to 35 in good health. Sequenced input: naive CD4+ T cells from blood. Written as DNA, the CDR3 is TGTGCCAGCGGCCCCACCCGACTGACTCGGGGCTACACCTTC. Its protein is CASGPTRLTRGYTF.